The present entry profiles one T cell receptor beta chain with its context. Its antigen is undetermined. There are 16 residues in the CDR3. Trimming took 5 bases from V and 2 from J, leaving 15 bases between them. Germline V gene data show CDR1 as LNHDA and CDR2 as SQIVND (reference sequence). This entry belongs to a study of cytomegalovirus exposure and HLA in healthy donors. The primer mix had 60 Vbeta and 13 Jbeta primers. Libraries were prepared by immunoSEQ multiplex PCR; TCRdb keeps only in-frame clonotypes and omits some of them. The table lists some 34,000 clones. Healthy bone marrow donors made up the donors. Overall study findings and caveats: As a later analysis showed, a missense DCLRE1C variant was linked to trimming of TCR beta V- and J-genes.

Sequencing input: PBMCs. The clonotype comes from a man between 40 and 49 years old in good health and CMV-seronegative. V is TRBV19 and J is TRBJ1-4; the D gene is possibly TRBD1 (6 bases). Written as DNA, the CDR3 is TGTGCCAGTAGTCCCGCCCTAACAGGGACTAATGAAAAACTGTTTTTT. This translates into CASSPALTGTNEKLFF.